The 7 T cell receptor beta chains listed next were all sequenced from one sample in a study of blood T cells in healthy people across ages. Primed by a sample-barcoded 5' primer and a J-beta primer mix, a second PCR proceeded for about 6 to 11 cycles. TCRdb recomputed calls from the 5' RACE reads with MiXCR, one row per CDR3 protein. The sample has 600,000 or so distinct CDR3 sequences; roughly 21% are singletons. Source material: blood. All receptors come from a man in his sixties or seventies in good health.

This clonotype has at least ten counts. The rearrangement uses TRBV2 and TRBJ2-2; the D gene is possibly TRBD1 (6 bases). V lost 7 bases and J 4 bases, leaving 16 bases between the germline ends. This CDR3 contains 15 residues. CDR1 is SNHLY and CDR2 is FYNNEI in the germline V gene. Written as DNA, the CDR3 is TGTGCCAGCAAAAGCTTCGGGACATTCACCGGGGAGCTGTTTTTT. Amino acids: CASKSFGTFTGELFF.

The chain uses TRBV11-1 and TRBJ2-2; D gene uncertain. Germline V gene lookup returns CDR1 SGHAT and CDR2 FQDESV (reference sequence). The CDR3 spans 17 residues. V dropped 2 bases and J dropped 4 bases, with 17 bases sitting between them. CDR3 protein: CASSLSPATASTGELFF. The CDR3 DNA follows: TGTGCCAGCAGCTTATCGCCCGCCACAGCGAGCACCGGGGAGCTGTTTTTT.

This clonotype has at least ten counts. This chain connects TRBV7-2 to TRBJ2-5, with 8 bases fitting TRBD2. The CDR3 runs to 16 residues. With V trimmed by 1 base and J by 4 bases, 8 bases remained unmatched. Looked up from germline, CDR1 is SGHTA and CDR2 is FQGNSA. In DNA, the CDR3 is TGTGCCAGCAGCTTAGAGGGACTAGGAGGTAGAGAGACCCAGTACTTC. Residues: CASSLEGLGGRETQYF.

This rearrangement joins TRBV20-1 to TRBJ1-2; D unclear. Germline V CDR1 and CDR2: DFQATT, SNEGSKA (reference sequence). The CDR3 spans 18 residues. V lost 2 bases and J 0 bases, leaving 22 bases between the germline ends. The CDR3 DNA sequence: TGCAGTGCTAGAACCCCACCTGGCGTGGAAGGTTCTAACTATGGCTACACCTTC. The encoded protein is CSARTPPGVEGSNYGYTF.

V gene TRBV5-1 combines with J gene TRBJ2-3; the D is unclear. The germline V gene encodes CDR1 SGHRS and CDR2 YFSETQ. The CDR3 runs 15 residues. Trimming cost V 0 bases and J 4 bases, with 12 bases left between them. The CDR3 DNA reads TGCGCCAGCAGCTTGGCATCTAGGTTCTCAGATACGCAGTATTTT. Translating gives CASSLASRFSDTQYF.

In this sample, this clonotype turned up many times. This chain uses TRBV11-2 with TRBJ2-4; the match to TRBD1 covers 7 bases. CDR1 and CDR2 (germline): SGHAT, FQNNGV. Germline trimming cut 0 bases from V and 0 bases from J; bases unmatched to any gene: 11. This CDR3 contains 19 residues. The CDR3: CASSLEGGQSKLAKNIQYF. Here the CDR3 DNA reads TGTGCCAGCAGCTTAGAAGGGGGACAGTCGAAACTAGCCAAAAACATTCAGTACTTC.

This chain joins TRBV20-1 and TRBJ2-1; TRBD1 matches at 7 bases. J was trimmed by 5 bases and V by 4 bases; bases with no gene match: 11. The V gene's germline CDR1 is DFQATT and CDR2 SNEGSKA (reference sequence). This CDR3 is 15 amino acids long. The CDR3 sequence: CSANRGPLGHNEQFF. CDR3 nucleotides: TGCAGTGCTAACAGGGGCCCCCTAGGTCACAATGAGCAGTTCTTC.